The present entry profiles one T cell receptor (beta chain) with its context. This record belongs to a study of blood T cell repertoires in COVID-19. For the study at large: Acute and convalescent COVID-19 samples came from the United States, Italy and Spain.

Participants' reported clinical history set cohort assignment. Profiled with immunoSEQ multiplex PCR; TCRdb holds only in-frame clones, not every one. This sample has almost 350,000 clones, with about 90% found just once. The germline V gene encodes CDR1 MNHEY and CDR2 SVGEGT. The CDR3 contains 14 residues. V was pared by 6 bases and J by 1 base, with 13 bases between. The receptor was isolated from a woman in her 30s who had been exposed to COVID-19. This sequence joins TRBV6-2 or TRBV6-3 and TRBJ2-7; a possible D gene is TRBD2 (5 bases). Source material: PBMCs or T cells enriched from blood (not recorded which). DNA for the CDR3: TGTGCCAGCAGCCTTAGCGCCCTGTCCTACGAGCAGTACTTC. Encoded protein: CASSLSALSYEQYF.